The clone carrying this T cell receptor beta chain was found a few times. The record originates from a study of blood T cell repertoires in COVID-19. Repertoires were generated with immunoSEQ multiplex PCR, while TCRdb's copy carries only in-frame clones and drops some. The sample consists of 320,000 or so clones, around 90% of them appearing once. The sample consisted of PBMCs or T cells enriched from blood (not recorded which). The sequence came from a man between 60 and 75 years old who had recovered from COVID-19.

CDR3 DNA sequence: TGTGCCAGCAGTGAAGGGACAGCCGATTCACCCCTCCACTTT. As protein: CASSEGTADSPLHF. J is TRBJ1-6 and V is TRBV28; 7 bases match TRBD1. From germline, CDR1 is MDHEN and CDR2 SYDVKM. V shed 5 bases, J shed 8 bases, and the junction held 6 bases outside the gene matches. This CDR3 is built from 14 residues.